This T cell receptor (beta chain) was documented in a study of blood T cell repertoires in COVID-19. Trimming cost V 6 bases and J 3 bases; bases outside gene matches: 5. CDR1 is MNHEY, CDR2 SVGAGI, per germline. The CDR3 is 13 amino acids. Profiling relied on immunoSEQ multiplex PCR, and the TCRdb table lists in-frame clones only, not all of them. The data hold around 240,000 clones, with approximately 90% observed a single time. This clonotype was sampled from a man between 45 and 60 years old who had been exposed to COVID-19. The chain employs TRBV6-5 and TRBJ2-7; TRBD1 matches at 7 bases. The sequenced sample was PBMCs or T cells enriched from blood (not recorded which). The CDR3 nucleotides are TGTGCCAGCAGCCAGGGACAGAGCTACGAGCAGTACTTC. Its translation is CASSQGQSYEQYF.